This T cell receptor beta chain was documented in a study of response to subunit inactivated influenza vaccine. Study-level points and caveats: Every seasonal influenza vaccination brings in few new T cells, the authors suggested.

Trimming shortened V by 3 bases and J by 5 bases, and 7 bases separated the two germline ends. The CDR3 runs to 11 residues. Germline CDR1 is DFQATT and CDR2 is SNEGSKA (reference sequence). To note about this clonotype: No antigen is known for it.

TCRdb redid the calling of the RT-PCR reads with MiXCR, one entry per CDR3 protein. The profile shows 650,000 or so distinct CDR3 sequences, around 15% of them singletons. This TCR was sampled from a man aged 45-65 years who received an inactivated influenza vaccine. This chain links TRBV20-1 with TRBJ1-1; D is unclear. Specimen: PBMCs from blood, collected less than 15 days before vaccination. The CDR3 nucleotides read TGCAGTGCTAGTACCCAGACTGAAGCTTTCTTT. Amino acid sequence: CSASTQTEAFF.